Presented here are 23 T cell receptor beta chains from one specimen sequenced in a study of response to subunit inactivated influenza vaccine. TCRdb re-analysed the RT-PCR reads in MiXCR, keeping a single row per CDR3 protein. The table includes about 610,000 distinct CDR3 sequences, approximately 15% detected once. The sequencing used PBMCs from blood, collected roughly 12 days after vaccination. These receptors were obtained from a man aged 45 to 65 who received an inactivated influenza vaccine.

This clonotype has a handful of counts. V gene TRBV15 combines with J gene TRBJ2-2; 9 bases match TRBD2. The V segment lost 1 base and the J segment 5 bases; nucleotides outside the gene matches: 11. The CDR3 has 18 amino acids. Germline V gene data show CDR1 as LNHNV and CDR2 as YYDKDF (reference sequence). Written as DNA, the CDR3 is TGTGCCACCAGCAGAGTGGGTAGCGGGGGTGGTGATACCGGGGAGCTGTTTTTT. It encodes CATSRVGSGGGDTGELFF.

This chain joins TRBV7-9 and TRBJ1-6; TRBD1 matches 9 bases. V gave up 1 base and J gave up 7 bases; unmatched junction bases: 2. Germline V lookup: CDR1 SEHNR, CDR2 FQNEAQ (reference sequence). There are 15 residues in the CDR3. The CDR3 DNA reads TGTGCCAGCAGCTTAGAACAGGGGGCGAATTCACCCCTCCACTTT. Translating it yields CASSLEQGANSPLHF.

This clonotype turned up a few times. V usage is TRBV6-4 and J usage is TRBJ1-5, with 7 bases aligning to TRBD1. The V gene's germline CDR1 is MRHNA and CDR2 SNTAGT. The CDR3 contains 16 residues. V lost 5 bases and J lost 1; bases outside the gene matches: 8. For the CDR3, the DNA is TGTGCCAGCAGTCGAGGGGGCTTTGGGAGCAATCAGCCCCAGCATTTT. Translated, it gives CASSRGGFGSNQPQHF.

The rearrangement uses TRBV20-1 and TRBJ2-3; TRBD2 matches 14 bases. Trimming at V came to 3 bases and at J to 1 base, leaving 3 bases not matched to a gene. The CDR3 totals 16 residues. CDR1 is DFQATT and CDR2 is SNEGSKA in the germline V gene (reference sequence). CDR3 sequence (DNA): TGCAGTGCTAGGGGGGGACTAGCGGGAGGCACAGATACGCAGTATTTT. Translated: CSARGGLAGGTDTQYF.

This clonotype was observed a handful of times. The chain has TRBV24-1 and TRBJ2-1; tentatively, D is TRBD1 or TRBD2 (5 bases each). Germline assignment: CDR1 KGHDR and CDR2 SFDVKD. V lost 3 bases, J lost 6 bases, and 14 bases lay in between. CDR3 length: 15 residues. The CDR3 DNA reads as TGTGCCACCAGTGATCCCGGGACCAAGGTCAATGAGCAGTTCTTC. This gives the protein CATSDPGTKVNEQFF.

V is TRBV2 and J is TRBJ2-7, with D possibly matching TRBD2 (6 bases). This CDR3 is built from 15 residues. The germline CDR1 and CDR2 sequences are SNHLY and FYNNEI. Trimming removed 0 bases from V and 2 bases from J, with 11 bases in between. This CDR3 is CASSEARRGTYEQYF. CDR3 DNA sequence: TGTGCCAGCAGTGAAGCGAGGAGGGGCACCTACGAGCAGTACTTC. Complete variable domain (other parts from reference TRBV2 and TRBJ2-7): EPEVTQTPSHQVTQMGQEVILRCVPISNHLYFYWYRQILGQKVEFLVSFYNNEISEKSEIFDDQFSVERPDGSNFTLKIRSTKLEDSAMYFCASSEARRGTYEQYFGPGTRLTVT.

The table lists this clonotype with a few counts. The V gene is TRBV5-1, the J gene TRBJ2-1; 10 nucleotides agree with TRBD2. Trimming cost V 2 bases and J 6 bases; bases outside gene matches: 5. Germline lookup yields CDR1 SGHRS and CDR2 YFSETQ. The CDR3 is 15 residues long. In nucleotides, the CDR3 is TGCGCCAGCAGCTTCGTAGCGGGAGGAGGCAATGAGCAGTTCTTC. Amino acid sequence: CASSFVAGGGNEQFF.

This chain links TRBV20-1 with TRBJ2-5; 7 bases line up with TRBD2. With 4 bases clipped from V and 5 bases from J, the junction kept 13 bases outside the gene matches. Germline V gives CDR1 DFQATT, CDR2 SNEGSKA (reference sequence). This CDR3 contains 15 residues. The CDR3 region has the DNA TGCAGTGCTACCCCCTTAGCGGGCACCAGGGAGACCCAGTACTTC. Its translation is CSATPLAGTRETQYF.

V and J are TRBV3-1 and TRBJ2-7, with a possible D match to TRBD2 (5 bases). The CDR3 totals 14 residues. Germline V gives CDR1 LGHDT, CDR2 YNNKEL (reference sequence). V lost 2 bases, J lost 2 bases, and 10 bases lay in between. CDR3 in DNA: TGTGCCAGCAGCCAATTCGGGGTTACCTACGAGCAGTACTTC. Translating it yields CASSQFGVTYEQYF.

The chain employs TRBV7-2 and TRBJ2-3, with D possibly called TRBD1 or TRBD2 (5 bases each). From germline, CDR1 is SGHTA and CDR2 FQGNSA. The ends were cut back, 1 base at V and 10 bases at J, with 15 bases in the middle. The CDR3 runs to 14 residues. Written as DNA, the CDR3 is TGTGCCAGCAGCTTAGGGGGACCGACCACTGCGCAGTATTTT. Its protein is CASSLGGPTTAQYF.

This chain joins TRBV28 and TRBJ2-7; no firm D call. From germline, CDR1 is MDHEN and CDR2 SYDVKM. This CDR3 has 14 amino acids. V was trimmed by 3 bases and J by 3 bases, leaving 12 bases between them. The DNA of the CDR3 is TGTGCCAGCAGTTTTTTTTCTGGGGACTACGAGCAGTACTTC. This encodes CASSFFSGDYEQYF.

This clonotype was detected a few times. The chain couples TRBV6-2 or TRBV6-3 to TRBJ2-5; D is perhaps TRBD1 (5 bases). The CDR3 is 14 residues long. Between the trimmed V and J ends, which lost 4 bases and 3 bases, there was a span of 12 bases. Germline loops: CDR1 MNHEY, CDR2 SVGEGT. In DNA, the CDR3 is TGTGCCAGCAGTTTCGAGGACAACGAAGAGACCCAGTACTTC. Translation gives CASSFEDNEETQYF.

V and J are TRBV7-9 and TRBJ1-3, with unresolved D. Trimming pared 1 base from V and 0 bases from J, leaving 7 bases between. CDR3 length: 15 amino acids. The germline V gene encodes CDR1 SEHNR and CDR2 FQNEAQ (reference sequence). CDR3 nucleotides: TGTGCCAGCAGCTTAGGACCAAGCTCTGGAAACACCATATATTTT. It is translated as CASSLGPSSGNTIYF.

The V call is TRBV5-1, the J call TRBJ1-6; D not certain. CDR3 length equals 14 residues. The V end was cut by 2 bases, the J end by 8 bases, with 11 bases between. CDR1 and CDR2 (germline): SGHRS, YFSETQ. Here the CDR3 DNA reads TGCGCCAGCAGCTTAACAGCTCGGTATTCACCCCTCCACTTT. Translated, it gives CASSLTARYSPLHF. The entire variable domain, with the rest obtained from reference TRBV5-1 and TRBJ1-6, is as follows: KAGVTQTPRYLIKTRGQQVTLSCSPISGHRSVSWYQQTPGQGLQFLFEYFSETQRNKGNFPGRFSGRQFSNSRSEMNVSTLELGDSALYLCASSLTARYSPLHFGNGTRLTVT.

This clonotype was counted only a few times. J is TRBJ2-1 and V is TRBV10-3, with D unresolved. This CDR3 is built from 16 residues. Germline V gene data show CDR1 as ENHRY and CDR2 as SYGVKD. Trimming removed 2 bases from V and 4 bases from J, with 15 bases in between. The CDR3 here is CAISESHPPSYNEQFF. CDR3 sequence (DNA): TGTGCCATCAGTGAGAGTCACCCCCCTTCATACAATGAGCAGTTCTTC.

This clonotype was found a few times. CDR3 nucleotide sequence: TGCGCCAGCAGCCCCACCCCGCTTGCCTACAATGAGCAGTTCTTC. Its translation: CASSPTPLAYNEQFF. The J gene is TRBJ2-1, the V gene TRBV4-1; D gene uncertain. Germline V gives CDR1 MGHRA, CDR2 YSYEKL. This CDR3 is built from 15 residues. V was trimmed by 4 bases and J by 2 bases, leaving 12 bases between them.

A few counts support this clonotype. The rearrangement joins TRBV27 to TRBJ2-7, with 9 nucleotides matching TRBD2. The germline V gene has CDR1 MNHEY and CDR2 SMNVEV (reference sequence). Unmatched junction bases numbered 11, after V lost 3 bases and J lost 8 bases. The CDR3 spans 15 residues. Written as DNA, the CDR3 is TGTGCCAGCAGTTTTTCGCGACTAGCGGAATCCAAGCAGTACTTC. Protein sequence: CASSFSRLAESKQYF.

This clonotype occurred a few times. The V gene is TRBV20-1, the J gene TRBJ2-7; 7 nucleotides match TRBD2. The V gene end was trimmed by 5 bases and the J gene end by 4 bases; junction bases not matched to a gene: 11. Looked up from germline, CDR1 is DFQATT and CDR2 is SNEGSKA (reference sequence). The CDR3 has 14 residues. The CDR3 is CSAVLTGGRYEQYF. The DNA for the CDR3 is TGCAGTGCTGTATTAACCGGCGGGAGATACGAGCAGTACTTC.

This clonotype occurred many times. The chain recombines TRBV6-5 with TRBJ2-3, with D possibly TRBD2 on 6 matching bases. Trimming shortened V by 0 bases and J by 3 bases, and 13 bases separated the two germline ends. The CDR3 consists of 16 residues. From germline, CDR1 is MNHEY and CDR2 SVGAGI. The CDR3 bases are TGTGCCAGCAGTTACTCGACGGGGGTAAAGACAGATACGCAGTATTTT. Its protein product is CASSYSTGVKTDTQYF.

This clonotype appeared a few times. The rearrangement joins TRBV7-2 to TRBJ2-7; 12 bases fit TRBD2. The V gene end was trimmed by 1 base and the J gene end by 5 bases; junction bases not matched to a gene: 9. The CDR3 length is 17 residues. The germline CDR1 and CDR2 sequences are SGHTA and FQGNSA. The CDR3 loop reads CASSLVLLAGGVNEQYF. The CDR3 bases are TGTGCCAGCAGCTTAGTACTACTAGCGGGAGGTGTAAACGAGCAGTACTTC.

This clonotype was observed a few times. The chain links TRBV12-3 or TRBV12-4 to TRBJ2-3; perhaps TRBD2 as D (6 bases). The CDR3 length is 13 residues. V was shortened by 8 bases and J by 0 bases, with 9 bases between the two germline ends. CDR3 coding DNA: TGTGCCAGCGACAGCGGGAGCACAGATACGCAGTATTTT. This gives the protein CASDSGSTDTQYF.

V gene TRBV6-2 or TRBV6-3 combines with J gene TRBJ2-7, with D possibly called TRBD1 or TRBD2 (6 bases each). V was trimmed by 6 bases and J by 5 bases, leaving 17 bases between them. Germline V lookup: CDR1 MNHEY, CDR2 SVGEGT. CDR3 length: 14 residues. CDR3 DNA sequence: TGTGCCAGCAGCTCCCTCGGGCGGGACAACGAGCAGTACTTC. This translates into CASSSLGRDNEQYF.

This rearrangement joins TRBV7-2 to TRBJ2-7; TRBD1 aligns across 9 bases. CDR1 is SGHTA and CDR2 is FQGNSA in the germline V gene. Unmatched junction bases numbered 9, after V lost 5 bases and J lost 1 base. This CDR3 has 16 residues. As DNA, the CDR3 is TGTGCCAGCAGCACTCCGGACAGGGGCTTTTCCTACGAGCAGTACTTC. It translates to CASSTPDRGFSYEQYF.